This T cell receptor (beta chain) is drawn from a study of T-cell reconstitution after alpha-beta-depleted transplantation in children. This CDR3 contains 17 residues. The J segment lost 4 bases and the V segment lost 0 bases, leaving 11 bases of the junction unmatched. Germline assignment: CDR1 LGHNA and CDR2 YSLEER. This clonotype came up many times. Preparation of the TCRbeta library involved a method that used unique molecular identifiers. TCRdb itself ran the PCR reads through MiXCR, one entry per CDR3 protein. The repertoire consists of hundreds of thousands of distinct CDR3 sequences, with approximately 12% occurring once and the leading ten covering around 2.5%.

The TCR comes from a human donor who donated a stem cell graft to a child with acute lymphoblastic leukemia. The sequencing used PBMCs from the stem cell graft donor, collected from the stem cell graft. The gene calls are TRBV4-3 and TRBJ2-7; 8 nucleotides align to TRBD1. The CDR3 nucleotides are TGCGCCAGCAGCCAAGACCTACCGGGACAGGTCTTTTACGAGCAGTACTTC. This translates into CASSQDLPGQVFYEQYF.